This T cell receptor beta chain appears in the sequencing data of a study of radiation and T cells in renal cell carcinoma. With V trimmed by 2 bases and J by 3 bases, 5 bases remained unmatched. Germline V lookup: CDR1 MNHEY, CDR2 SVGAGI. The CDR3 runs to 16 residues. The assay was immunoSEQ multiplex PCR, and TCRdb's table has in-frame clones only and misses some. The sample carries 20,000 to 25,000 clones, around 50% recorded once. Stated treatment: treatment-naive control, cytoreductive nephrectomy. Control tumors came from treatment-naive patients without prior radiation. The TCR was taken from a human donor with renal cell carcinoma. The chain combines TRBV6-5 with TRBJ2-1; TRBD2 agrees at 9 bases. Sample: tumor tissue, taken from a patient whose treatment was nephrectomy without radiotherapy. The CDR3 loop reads CASSYRPSGIYNEQFF. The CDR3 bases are TGTGCCAGCAGTTACCGCCCTAGCGGGATCTACAATGAGCAGTTCTTC.